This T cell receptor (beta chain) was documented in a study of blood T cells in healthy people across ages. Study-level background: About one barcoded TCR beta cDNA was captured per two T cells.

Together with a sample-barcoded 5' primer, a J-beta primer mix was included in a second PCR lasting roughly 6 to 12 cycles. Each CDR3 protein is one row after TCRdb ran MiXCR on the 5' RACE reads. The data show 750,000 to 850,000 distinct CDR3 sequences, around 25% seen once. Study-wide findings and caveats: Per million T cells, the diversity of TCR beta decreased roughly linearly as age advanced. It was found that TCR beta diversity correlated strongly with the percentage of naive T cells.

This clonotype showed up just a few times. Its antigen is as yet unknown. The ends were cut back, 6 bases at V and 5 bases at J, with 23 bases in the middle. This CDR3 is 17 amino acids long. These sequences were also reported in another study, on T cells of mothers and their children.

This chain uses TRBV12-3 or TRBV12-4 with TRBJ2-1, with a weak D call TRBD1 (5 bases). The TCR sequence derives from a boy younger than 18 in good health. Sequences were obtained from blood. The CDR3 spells CASRVEVRAGPDNEQFF. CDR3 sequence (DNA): TGTGCCAGCAGGGTAGAGGTTCGGGCAGGGCCAGACAATGAGCAGTTCTTC.